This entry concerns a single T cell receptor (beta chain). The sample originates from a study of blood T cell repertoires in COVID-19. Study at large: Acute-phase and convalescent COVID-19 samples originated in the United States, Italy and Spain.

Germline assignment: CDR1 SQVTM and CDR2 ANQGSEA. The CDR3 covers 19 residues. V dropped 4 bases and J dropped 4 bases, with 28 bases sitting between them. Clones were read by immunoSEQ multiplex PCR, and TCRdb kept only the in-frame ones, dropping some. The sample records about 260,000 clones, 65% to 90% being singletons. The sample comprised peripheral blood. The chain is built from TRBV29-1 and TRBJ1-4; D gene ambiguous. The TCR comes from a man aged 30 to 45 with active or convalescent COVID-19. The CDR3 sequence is CSVGMGRRKSSLDNEKLFF. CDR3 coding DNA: TGCAGCGTTGGAATGGGCCGGAGGAAGTCCTCCTTGGATAATGAAAAACTGTTTTTT.